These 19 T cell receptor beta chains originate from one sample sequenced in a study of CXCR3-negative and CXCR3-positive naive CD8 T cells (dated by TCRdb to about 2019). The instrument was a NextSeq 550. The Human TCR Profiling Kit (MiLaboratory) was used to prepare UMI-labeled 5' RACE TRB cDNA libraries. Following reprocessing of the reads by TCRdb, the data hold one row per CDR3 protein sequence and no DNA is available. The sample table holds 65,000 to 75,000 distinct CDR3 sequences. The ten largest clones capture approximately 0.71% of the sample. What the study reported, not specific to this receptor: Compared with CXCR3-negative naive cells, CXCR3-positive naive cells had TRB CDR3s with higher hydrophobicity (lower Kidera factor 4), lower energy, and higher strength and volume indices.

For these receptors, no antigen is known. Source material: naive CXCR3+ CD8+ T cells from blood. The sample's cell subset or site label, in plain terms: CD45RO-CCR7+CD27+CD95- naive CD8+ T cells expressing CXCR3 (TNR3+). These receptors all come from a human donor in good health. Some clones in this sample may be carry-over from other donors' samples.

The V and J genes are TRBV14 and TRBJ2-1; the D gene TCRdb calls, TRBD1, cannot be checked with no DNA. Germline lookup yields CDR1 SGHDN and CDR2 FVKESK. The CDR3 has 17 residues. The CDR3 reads CASSQAVTGIFYNEQFF.

CDR3: CASSPGGGLHPYEQYF. The J gene is TRBJ2-7, the V gene TRBV4-3; TCRdb returns TRBD2, unconfirmable since there is no DNA. Germline V gene sequence: CDR1 LGHNA, CDR2 YSLEER. This CDR3 is 16 amino acids long.

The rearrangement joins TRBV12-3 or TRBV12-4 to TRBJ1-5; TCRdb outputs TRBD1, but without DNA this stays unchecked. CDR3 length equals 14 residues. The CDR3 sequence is CASSLGGPNQPQHF.

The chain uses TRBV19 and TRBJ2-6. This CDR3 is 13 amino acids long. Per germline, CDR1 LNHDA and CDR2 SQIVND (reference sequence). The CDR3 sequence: CASSLPGANVLTF.

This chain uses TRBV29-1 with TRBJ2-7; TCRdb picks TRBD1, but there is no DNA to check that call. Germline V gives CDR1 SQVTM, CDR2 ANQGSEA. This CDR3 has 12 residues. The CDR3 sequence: CSVVQDSTLQYF.

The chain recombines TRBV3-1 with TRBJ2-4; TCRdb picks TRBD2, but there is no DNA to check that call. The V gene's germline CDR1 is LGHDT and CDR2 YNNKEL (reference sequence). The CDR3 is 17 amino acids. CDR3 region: CASSQEFQPERENIQYF.

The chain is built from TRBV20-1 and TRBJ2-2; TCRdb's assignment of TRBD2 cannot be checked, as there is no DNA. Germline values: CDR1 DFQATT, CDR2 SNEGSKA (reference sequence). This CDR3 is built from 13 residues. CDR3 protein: CSAQGRDTGELFF.

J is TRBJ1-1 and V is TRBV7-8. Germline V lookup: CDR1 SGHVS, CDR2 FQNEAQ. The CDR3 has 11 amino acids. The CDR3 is CASAQGPEAFF.

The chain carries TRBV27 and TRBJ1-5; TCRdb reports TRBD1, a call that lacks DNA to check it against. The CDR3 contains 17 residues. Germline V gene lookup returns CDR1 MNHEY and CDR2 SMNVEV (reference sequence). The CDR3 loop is CASSSQTGPASNQPQHF.

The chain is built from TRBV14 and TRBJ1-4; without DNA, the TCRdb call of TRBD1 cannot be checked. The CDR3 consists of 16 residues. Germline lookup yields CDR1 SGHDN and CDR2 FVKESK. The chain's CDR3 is CASSQALDRQNEKLFF.

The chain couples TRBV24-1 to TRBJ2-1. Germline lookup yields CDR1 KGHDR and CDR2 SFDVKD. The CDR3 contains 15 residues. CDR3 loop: CATSDFGRSYNEQFF.

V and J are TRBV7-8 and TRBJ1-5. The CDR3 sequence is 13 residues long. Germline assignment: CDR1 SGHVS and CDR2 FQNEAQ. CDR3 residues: CASSLVIVGPQHF.

The CDR3 sequence is CASSYFAHSGNTIYF. V and J are TRBV6-5 and TRBJ1-3. Per germline, CDR1 MNHEY and CDR2 SVGAGI. The CDR3 is 15 amino acids.

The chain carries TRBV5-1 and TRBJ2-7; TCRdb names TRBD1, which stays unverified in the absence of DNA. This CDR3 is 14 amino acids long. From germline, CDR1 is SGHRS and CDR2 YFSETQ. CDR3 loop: CASSRTTGVYEQYF.

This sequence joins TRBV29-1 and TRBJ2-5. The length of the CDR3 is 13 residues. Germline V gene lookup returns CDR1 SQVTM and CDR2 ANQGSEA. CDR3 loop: CSVARRYQETQYF.

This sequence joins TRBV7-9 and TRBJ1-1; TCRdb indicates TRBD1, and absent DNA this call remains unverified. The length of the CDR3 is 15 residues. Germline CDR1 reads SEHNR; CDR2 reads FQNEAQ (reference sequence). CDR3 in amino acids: CASSRDRVGNTEAFF.

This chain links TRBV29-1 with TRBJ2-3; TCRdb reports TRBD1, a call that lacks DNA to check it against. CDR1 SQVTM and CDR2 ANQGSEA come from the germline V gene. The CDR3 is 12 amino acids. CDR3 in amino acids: CSVDRGQDTQYF.

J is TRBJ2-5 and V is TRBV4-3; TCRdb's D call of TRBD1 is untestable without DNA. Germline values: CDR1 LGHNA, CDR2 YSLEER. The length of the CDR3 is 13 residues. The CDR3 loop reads CASSQGRGETQYF.

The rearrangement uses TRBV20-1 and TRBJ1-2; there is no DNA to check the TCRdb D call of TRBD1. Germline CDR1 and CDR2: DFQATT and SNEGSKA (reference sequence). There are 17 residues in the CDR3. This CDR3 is CSARALKGGQGADGYTF.